Following are 31 T cell receptor beta chains from one sample sequenced in a study of PD-1 blockade in mismatch repair-deficient tumors. Only in-frame clones appear in the TCRdb table, and some are missing; sequencing was by immunoSEQ multiplex PCR. The data hold roughly 16,000 clones, with roughly 80% observed a single time. The starting material was PBMCs, obtained before pembrolizumab treatment. These receptors came from an adult with mismatch repair-deficient cancer.

The chain recombines TRBV14 with TRBJ2-5; TRBD2 matches 10 bases. The CDR3 has 13 amino acids. The J segment lost 4 bases and the V segment lost 5 bases, leaving 1 base of the junction unmatched. From germline, CDR1 is SGHDN and CDR2 FVKESK. In DNA, the CDR3 is TGTGCCAGCAGCAGACTAGCGGGAGAGACCCAGTACTTC. Protein sequence: CASSRLAGETQYF.

The V and J genes are TRBV28 and TRBJ2-5; possibly TRBD2 for D (6 bases). CDR3 length: 15 residues. Germline V gene data show CDR1 as MDHEN and CDR2 as SYDVKM. The V end was cut by 7 bases, the J end by 5 bases, with 20 bases between. The CDR3 is CASTPNGESGETQYF. CDR3 in DNA: TGTGCCAGCACTCCCAACGGAGAAAGCGGGGAGACCCAGTACTTC.

This chain uses TRBV7-2 with TRBJ2-7; D is undetermined. Germline V gene sequence: CDR1 SGHTA, CDR2 FQGNSA. V was cut by 1 base and J by 2 bases, with 15 bases left in between. The CDR3 totals 16 residues. CDR3 loop: CASSLGPGSLPYEQYF. CDR3 bases: TGTGCCAGCAGCTTAGGCCCCGGCAGCCTTCCCTACGAGCAGTACTTC.

This sequence joins TRBV10-3 and TRBJ2-2; 7 bases line up with TRBD1. V was pared by 6 bases and J by 2 bases, with 3 bases of the junction left unmatched. CDR3 length equals 14 residues. Per the germline V gene, CDR1 is ENHRY and CDR2 is SYGVKD. The CDR3 DNA follows: TGTGCCATCAGGGGACAGCAAAACACCGGGGAGCTGTTTTTT. Its protein is CAIRGQQNTGELFF.

The CDR3 nucleotides read TGTGCCAGTAGTATGTCCGGGACAGTTAATGAAAAACTGTTTTTT. The encoded protein is CASSMSGTVNEKLFF. The chain has TRBV19 and TRBJ1-4; 7 bases fit TRBD1. The CDR3 covers 15 residues. The V and J ends lost 3 bases and 4 bases, in that order; junction bases with no gene match: 5. CDR1 is LNHDA and CDR2 is SQIVND in the germline V gene (reference sequence).

The genes are TRBV29-1 and TRBJ1-2; D gene unclear. Germline lookup yields CDR1 SQVTM and CDR2 ANQGSEA. The CDR3 extends over 12 amino acids. Trimming left V 7 bases short and J 4 bases short, with 13 bases between. DNA for the CDR3: TGCAGCGCCCTCGGTTCCGTCTATGGCTACACCTTC. Amino acid sequence: CSALGSVYGYTF.

This chain links TRBV11-3 with TRBJ2-6, with D hard to call. The CDR3 totals 13 residues. Trimming stripped 9 bases from V and 0 bases from J, with 6 bases between. In germline, CDR1 is SGHNT, CDR2 YENEEA. The CDR3 here is CASKSSGANVLTF. The CDR3, as DNA: TGTGCCAGTAAAAGCTCTGGGGCCAACGTCCTGACTTTC.

The chain joins TRBV21-1 to TRBJ2-7; the DNA was not used to check the table's D call, TRBD2. TRBV21-1 is deemed a pseudogene. The CDR3 covers 20 residues. The CDR3 region has the DNA TGTGCCAGCAGCAAAGTTAATCCTAGCGGGAGAGGTAATTCGTCCTACGAGCAGTACTTC. It translates to CASSKVNPSGRGNSSYEQYF.

The rearrangement uses TRBV4-2 and TRBJ2-6; no clear D gene. CDR1 and CDR2 from the germline V gene are LGHNA and YNFKEQ. The CDR3 consists of 16 residues. V was trimmed by 0 bases and J by 0 bases, leaving 6 bases between them. The DNA for the CDR3 is TGTGCCAGCAGCCAAGATAACAACTCTGGGGCCAACGTCCTGACTTTC. Translating it yields CASSQDNNSGANVLTF.

On this clone: The sample carries other DNA sequences with the same CDR3. This chain links TRBV30 with TRBJ1-2, with D unclear. V was clipped by 1 base and J by 4 bases, with 4 bases between them. The CDR3 loop spans 11 amino acids. CDR1 is GTSNPN, CDR2 SVGIG, per germline (reference sequence). CDR3 bases: TGTGCCTGGAGTGGCGCCTATGGCTACACCTTC. It encodes CAWSGAYGYTF.

This clone has just one count. The chain uses TRBV7-9 and TRBJ1-2; a possible D gene is TRBD1 (6 bases). The germline V and J ends were trimmed by 4 bases and 8 bases, with 11 bases remaining between them. Per germline, CDR1 SEHNR and CDR2 FQNEAQ (reference sequence). The CDR3 consists of 12 residues. The CDR3 DNA sequence: TGTGCCAGCAGCTACAGGGAGGAGGGCTACACCTTC. Its protein product is CASSYREEGYTF.

The table lists this clone with a few counts. The chain joins TRBV10-2 to TRBJ2-2, with D possibly matching TRBD2 (5 bases). The CDR3 contains 14 residues. Trimming stripped 5 bases from V and 7 bases from J, with 14 bases between. Germline CDR1 is WSHSY and CDR2 is SAAADI. CDR3 bases: TGCGCCAGCAGTAGTATCGAGCGGTTCGGGGAGCTGTTTTTT. Protein: CASSSIERFGELFF.

The chain recombines TRBV7-9 with TRBJ2-5, with a possible D match to TRBD2 (6 bases). The germline CDR1 and CDR2 sequences are SEHNR and FQNEAQ (reference sequence). V was shortened by 5 bases and J by 7 bases, with 17 bases between the two germline ends. The CDR3 totals 14 residues. The CDR3 region is CASSPDGGYGTQYF. The CDR3 nucleotides are TGTGCCAGCAGCCCAGACGGGGGTTATGGGACCCAGTACTTC.

This clone was counted only a few times. The chain is built from TRBV6-4 and TRBJ2-2, with unresolved D. The CDR3 runs to 13 residues. The V end lost 2 bases, the J end lost 0 bases, and 1 base lay between the germline ends. The V gene's germline CDR1 is MRHNA and CDR2 SNTAGT. The CDR3: CASSDTNTGELFF. CDR3 sequence (DNA): TGTGCCAGCAGTGACACGAACACCGGGGAGCTGTTTTTT.

The chain couples TRBV7-8 to TRBJ2-2; D is ambiguous. CDR1 SGHVS and CDR2 FQNEAQ come from the germline V gene. The CDR3 has 14 residues. V gave up 1 base and J gave up 2 bases, with 5 bases separating them. The CDR3 sequence is CASSLVINTGELFF. CDR3 DNA sequence: TGTGCCAGCAGCTTAGTGATAAACACCGGGGAGCTGTTTTTT.

This chain links TRBV6-1 with TRBJ2-3; TRBD2 agrees at 9 bases. With 1 base clipped from V and 1 base from J, the junction kept 3 bases outside the gene matches. The CDR3 is 16 residues long. Germline values: CDR1 MNHNS, CDR2 SASEGT. CDR3 sequence: CASSEGKREGTDTQYF. CDR3 DNA sequence: TGTGCCAGCAGTGAAGGAAAGCGGGAGGGCACAGATACGCAGTATTTT.

The chain combines TRBV30 with TRBJ1-5; TRBD1 matches 7 bases. Germline CDR1 GTSNPN, CDR2 SVGIG (reference sequence). The CDR3 has 15 residues. V shed 3 bases and J 6 bases; nucleotides not matched to a gene: 11. The CDR3 coding sequence is TGTGCCTGGAGCCGAGGAGGGGGCAGGGCTCAGCCCCAGCATTTT. It specifies CAWSRGGGRAQPQHF.

The count of this clone is one. This chain connects TRBV6-1 to TRBJ2-2, with 7 nucleotides matching TRBD1. Germline assignment: CDR1 MNHNS and CDR2 SASEGT. This CDR3 contains 14 residues. Trimming cost V 10 bases and J 1 base; bases outside gene matches: 6. CDR3 nucleotide sequence: TGTGCCACCGACAGGGCCCAGAACACCGGGGAGCTGTTTTTT. Amino acid sequence: CATDRAQNTGELFF.

This clone turned up a few times. The chain couples TRBV18 to TRBJ2-7, with TRBD1 matching 7 bases. Germline CDR1 KGHSH, CDR2 LQKENI. Losses at the gene ends were 5 bases for V and 1 base for J; bases not matched to a gene: 8. The CDR3 is 15 amino acids. CDR3 nucleotide sequence: TGTGCCAGCTCAAGACAGGGTTCGTCTTCCTACGAGCAGTACTTC. Amino acid sequence: CASSRQGSSSYEQYF. The full variable domain, its missing parts supplied by reference TRBV18 and TRBJ2-7, is NAGVMQNPRHLVRRRGQEARLRCSPMKGHSHVYWYRQLPEEGLKFMVYLQKENIIDESGMPKERFSAEFPKEGPSILRIQQVVRGDSAAYFCASSRQGSSSYEQYFGPGTRLTVT.

The rearrangement links TRBV4-3 to TRBJ2-7, with unresolved D. The germline V gene has CDR1 LGHNA and CDR2 YSLEER. V was shortened by 1 base and J by 3 bases, with 7 bases between the two germline ends. This CDR3 region has 13 residues. The DNA for the CDR3 is TGCGCCAGCAGCCAAGGGGTCCTCTACGAGCAGTACTTC. Translated: CASSQGVLYEQYF.

V usage is TRBV30 and J usage is TRBJ2-3; D ambiguous. Germline CDR1 and CDR2: GTSNPN and SVGIG (reference sequence). The length of the CDR3 is 11 residues. With 5 bases removed from V and 0 bases from J, the gap between germline ends came to 3 bases. The CDR3 sequence is CAWGSTDTQYF. For the CDR3, the DNA is TGTGCCTGGGGCAGCACAGATACGCAGTATTTT. Combining the CDR3 with reference TRBV30 and TRBJ2-3 gives the whole variable domain SQTIHQWPATLVQPVGSPLSLECTVEGTSNPNLYWYRQAAGRGLQLLFYSVGIGQISSEVPQNLSASRPQDRQFILSSKKLLLSDSGFYLCAWGSTDTQYFGPGTRLTVL.

This clone was recorded a few times. Here the CDR3 DNA reads TGTGCCAGCGGACAGCTTAATGAGCAGTTCTTC. Protein product: CASGQLNEQFF. The chain joins TRBV2 to TRBJ2-1; D is possibly TRBD1 (6 bases). Per the germline V gene, CDR1 is SNHLY and CDR2 is FYNNEI. The CDR3 sequence is 11 residues long. V shed 8 bases and J shed 7 bases, with 9 bases lying between them.

The chain combines TRBV5-1 with TRBJ2-7; TRBD2 matches at 7 bases. The CDR3 consists of 18 residues. Trimming removed 4 bases from V and 1 base from J; junction bases left unmatched: 17. Germline CDR1 and CDR2: SGHRS and YFSETQ. As DNA, the CDR3 is TGCGCCAGCAGCATACCCCAAACGGTGGGGGGGAGATCCTACGAGCAGTACTTC. This translates into CASSIPQTVGGRSYEQYF.

The chain combines TRBV10-3 with TRBJ2-2; 7 bases are a match to TRBD1. V shed 0 bases, J shed 5 bases, and the junction held 3 bases outside the gene matches. There are 15 residues in the CDR3. Germline CDR1 reads ENHRY; CDR2 reads SYGVKD. The CDR3 loop reads CAISESRGLTGELFF. The CDR3 DNA reads as TGTGCCATCAGTGAGTCTAGGGGGCTTACCGGGGAGCTGTTTTTT.

This clone was detected only a few times. CDR3 sequence reads: CAWSRGGYNEQFF. CDR3 bases: TGTGCCTGGAGTAGAGGAGGGTACAATGAGCAGTTCTTC. V and J are TRBV30 and TRBJ2-1; D is possibly TRBD2 (6 bases). V dropped 2 bases and J dropped 4 bases, with 9 bases sitting between them. The CDR3 spans 13 residues. CDR1 is GTSNPN and CDR2 is SVGIG in the germline V gene (reference sequence).

J is TRBJ1-1 and V is TRBV20-1; D perhaps matches TRBD1 (5 bases). Trimming cost V 3 bases and J 10 bases, with 12 bases left between them. In germline, CDR1 is DFQATT, CDR2 SNEGSKA (reference sequence). This CDR3 has 11 residues. Here the CDR3 reads CSARVGGVAFF. Written as DNA, the CDR3 is TGCAGTGCTAGGGTTGGGGGGGTAGCTTTCTTT.

The rearrangement joins TRBV2 to TRBJ2-2; 11 bases match TRBD1. Trimming cost V 6 bases and J 7 bases; bases outside gene matches: 4. The germline gives CDR1 SNHLY, CDR2 FYNNEI. The CDR3 runs 14 residues. The CDR3 sequence: CASRDRGLGGELFF. CDR3 DNA: TGTGCCAGCAGGGACAGGGGGCTTGGCGGGGAGCTGTTTTTT.

The V gene is TRBV6-5, the J gene TRBJ2-5, with D unresolved. Germline V gene sequence: CDR1 MNHEY, CDR2 SVGAGI. This CDR3 spans 13 amino acids. V lost 6 bases to trimming and J lost 1 base, with 9 bases between them. CDR3 loop: CASSPAFQETQYF. Written as DNA, the CDR3 is TGTGCCAGCAGCCCAGCGTTCCAAGAGACCCAGTACTTC.

This chain links TRBV9 with TRBJ1-1; D is perhaps TRBD1 (5 bases). Germline V CDR1 and CDR2: SGDLS, YYNGEE. The CDR3 sequence is 15 residues long. V lost 0 bases, J lost 1 base, and 10 bases lay in between. The CDR3 coding sequence is TGTGCCAGCAGCGTAGATCCGGGACCGAACACTGAAGCTTTCTTT. It translates to CASSVDPGPNTEAFF. Looking up the rest from reference TRBV9 and TRBJ1-1 gives the full variable domain: DSGVTQTPKHLITATGQRVTLRCSPRSGDLSVYWYQQSLDQGLQFLIQYYNGEERAKGNILERFSAQQFPDLHSELNLSSLELGDSALYFCASSVDPGPNTEAFFGQGTRLTVV.

This clone appeared once. V is TRBV7-3 and J is TRBJ2-2; D is ambiguous. The CDR3 has 13 residues. V was trimmed by 3 bases and J by 2 bases, leaving 4 bases between them. Germline CDR1 is SGHTA and CDR2 is FQGTGA. As DNA, the CDR3 is TGTGCCAGCAGCTTTTCAAACACCGGGGAGCTGTTTTTT. This encodes CASSFSNTGELFF. Full variable domain (rest looked up from reference TRBV7-3 and TRBJ2-2): GAGVSQTPSNKVTEKGKYVELRCDPISGHTALYWYRQSLGQGPEFLIYFQGTGAADDSGLPNDRFFAVRPEGSVSTLKIQRTERGDSAVYLCASSFSNTGELFFGEGSRLTVL.

This chain links TRBV10-3 with TRBJ2-1; D perhaps matches TRBD2 (6 bases). Trimming stripped 6 bases from V and 8 bases from J, with 11 bases between. Germline V gene lookup returns CDR1 ENHRY and CDR2 SYGVKD. CDR3 length: 12 amino acids. The DNA for the CDR3 is TGTGCCATCAGAGAGGCGGGGTATGAGCAGTTCTTC. It codes for CAIREAGYEQFF.